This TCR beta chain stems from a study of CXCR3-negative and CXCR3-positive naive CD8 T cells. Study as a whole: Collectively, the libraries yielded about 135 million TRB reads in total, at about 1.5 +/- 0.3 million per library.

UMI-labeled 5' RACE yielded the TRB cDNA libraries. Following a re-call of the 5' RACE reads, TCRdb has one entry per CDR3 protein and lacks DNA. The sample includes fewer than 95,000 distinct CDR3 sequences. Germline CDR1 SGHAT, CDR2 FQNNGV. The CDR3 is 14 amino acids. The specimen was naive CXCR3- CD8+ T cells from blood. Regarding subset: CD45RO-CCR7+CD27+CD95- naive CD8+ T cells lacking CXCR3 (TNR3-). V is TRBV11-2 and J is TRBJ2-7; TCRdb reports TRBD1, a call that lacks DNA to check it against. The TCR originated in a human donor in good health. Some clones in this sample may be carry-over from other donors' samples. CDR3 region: CASSLPTVYYEQYF.